Detailed here is one T cell receptor beta chain. This sample was included in a study of blood T cell repertoires in COVID-19. The method was immunoSEQ multiplex PCR; TCRdb's version includes in-frame clones alone and lacks a portion of them. The sample lists 250,000 or so clones; about 87% were seen once. CDR3 size: 14 residues. Germline loops: CDR1 SEHNR, CDR2 FQNEAQ (reference sequence). V was pared by 5 bases and J by 1 base, with 4 bases of the junction left unmatched. The source material was peripheral blood. The V gene is TRBV7-9, the J gene TRBJ2-5; 7 bases line up with TRBD1. The source is a woman under 40 with COVID-19, enrolled during active disease. Here the CDR3 reads CASSPRQGQETQYF. CDR3 bases: TGTGCCAGCAGCCCAAGACAGGGCCAAGAGACCCAGTACTTC.